The entry below gives a single TCR beta chain sequence along with its context. This sample was taken from a study of shared clonotypes between healthy human individuals. In the study overall: Ranging from 18 to 49 in age, donors were a couple of women and three men. Each donor contributed plates that comprised three CD4 naive, three CD4 memory, two CD8 naive and one CD8 memory.

An even split of each subset's genomic DNA across several immunoSEQ plates was performed. TCRdb's table, derived via immunoSEQ multiplex PCR, lists solely in-frame clones and lacks some. The sample shows approximately 2.3 million clones, more than 85% of them seen only once. The sample consisted of naive CD4+ T cells from PBMCs. The subset: CD45RA+ positively selected. This TCR was sampled from a young man in good health. Some clones in this sample may be carry-over from other donors' samples.

The CDR3 nucleotides are TGTGCCAGCAGTCCCCCAGGGCCTAATGAGCAGTTCTTC. Its protein is CASSPPGPNEQFF. The chain joins TRBV6-6 to TRBJ2-1; the D gene is possibly TRBD1 (5 bases). The CDR3 is made up of 13 amino acids. V shed 5 bases and J shed 7 bases, with 12 bases lying between them. Germline V gene data show CDR1 as MNHNY and CDR2 as SVGAGI (reference sequence).